This T cell receptor beta chain comes out of a study of T cells in Graves' hyperthyroidism and ophthalmopathy. Background on the study: Staff took peripheral blood when the initial diagnosis was made, before any treatment began.

The investigators amplified TCR beta CDR3 regions from RNA transcripts. The study used the HTBI primer set for a first-round RT-PCR of the TCR CDR3. TCRdb recomputed calls from the multiplex PCR reads with MiXCR, one row per CDR3 protein. The sample has roughly 380,000 distinct CDR3 sequences, over 15% seen once; the top ten hold roughly 3.5%. Study-wide points: Before onset, by a median of around 6.4 months, the model predicted ophthalmopathy.

Patients were aged 18 to 65, had disease duration under 2 months, and had newly diagnosed hyperthyroidism. Uncontrolled infection, other autoimmune disease, pregnancy and lactation each barred patients from inclusion. This clonotype was seen ten or more times. Its antigen remains unknown. This CDR3 contains 16 residues. V lost 4 bases and J lost 7, with 20 bases in between. The gene calls are TRBV12-3 or TRBV12-4 and TRBJ1-5; a possible D gene is TRBD1 (5 bases). Sample: blood. This receptor was taken from a woman aged 18-29 years with Graves' hyperthyroidism. Here the CDR3 reads CASSSSTGPGGQPQHF. The CDR3 coding sequence is TGTGCCAGCAGTTCCTCCACAGGTCCCGGCGGACAGCCCCAGCATTTT.